The clone carrying this TCR beta chain occurred a few times. The antigen remains unidentified. Trimming pared 5 bases from V and 0 bases from J, leaving 22 bases between. The CDR3 has 18 residues. The sample belongs to a study of post-analysis software for immune sequencing data. For the study at large: Patients had relapsing-remitting, secondary progressive or progressive-relapsing multiple sclerosis; some lacked subtype. Study-wide findings and caveats: Those samples that were prepared in the same batch co-clustered strongly by F measure. A few TRBV segments (TRBV5-6, TRBV5-1 and TRBV20-1 among them) occurred more frequently in patients than in controls. For normalized Chao1 diversity, multiple sclerosis patients scored significantly lower than controls did.

TCR beta cDNA libraries had unique molecular identifiers. Using its own MiXCR run on the PCR reads, TCRdb lists one record per CDR3 protein. The table records some 700,000 distinct CDR3 sequences, 59% of them present only once. This sequence joins TRBV12-3 or TRBV12-4 and TRBJ2-5; the D gene could be TRBD1 or TRBD2 (5 bases each). Material: blood. The receptor was derived from a girl aged 2 to 10 with multiple sclerosis. The chain's CDR3 is CASSPRRARGEYQETQYF. The CDR3 DNA follows: TGTGCCAGCAGTCCGCGAAGGGCCCGGGGCGAGTACCAAGAGACCCAGTACTTC.